The present T cell receptor beta chain was sequenced within a study of blood T cell repertoires in COVID-19. Study information: The United States, Italy and Spain were the sources of the acute and convalescent COVID-19 samples. PBMCs, B-cell-depleted T cells, or T cells were the source of the cDNA or gDNA that made up the material.

This clone was detected only a few times. The CDR3 extends over 15 amino acids. Germline V lookup: CDR1 SEHNR, CDR2 FQNEAQ (reference sequence). V lost 4 bases, J lost 5 bases, and 17 bases lay in between. Libraries were prepared by immunoSEQ multiplex PCR; TCRdb keeps only in-frame clonotypes and omits some of them. The sample yields some 250,000 clones, 80% to 90% seen once. Everyone who took part was roughly 18 to 89 years old, and they came from over 20 US areas. Symptom resolution, clearance, or two negative PCRs marked donors in Cohort 3 as recovered. The material sequenced was PBMCs or T cells enriched from blood (not recorded which). This receptor was identified in a man aged 40-55 years who had recovered from COVID-19. The V call is TRBV7-9, the J call TRBJ1-2; D gene unclear. Here the CDR3 reads CASSSRDPSGYGYTF. The DNA of the CDR3 is TGTGCCAGCAGCTCCCGAGACCCAAGCGGTTATGGCTACACCTTC.